The entry below describes one T cell receptor beta chain. The sample originates from a study of response to subunit inactivated influenza vaccine. CDR1 is MNHEY and CDR2 is SMNVEV in the germline V gene (reference sequence). Trimming took 2 bases from V and 5 from J, leaving 21 bases between them. The CDR3 has 17 amino acids. TCRdb processed the RT-PCR reads anew with MiXCR; each CDR3 protein has one entry. The sample records 180,000 or so distinct CDR3 sequences, approximately 12% being singletons. The same specimen was also included in a second study, on T cells expressing NK-cell markers. That work contributes: UMIs accompanied the 5'RACE template switching by which TCR beta cDNA was made.

This specimen consisted of CD8+ T cells sorted from PBMCs, obtained about 12 days after vaccination. The source of this sequence is a man in his fifties who received an inactivated influenza vaccine. J is TRBJ1-2 and V is TRBV27; TRBD1 is a possible D gene (5 bases). The CDR3 nucleotides read TGTGCCAGCAGTTTAGTGGTGCCGACAGTTGATCATTATGGCTACACCTTC. This sequence encodes CASSLVVPTVDHYGYTF.